This paragraph covers one T cell receptor (beta chain) sequence. This sample was taken from a study of control samples from healthy donors and cancer patients. TCRdb's copy holds only in-frame clones and misses some; the assay was immunoSEQ multiplex PCR. The sample shows about 38,000 clones, around four fifths of them seen only once. V was clipped by 2 bases and J by 6 bases; unmatched bases: 4. The CDR3 loop spans 14 amino acids. The germline CDR1 and CDR2 sequences are LGHNA and YSLEER. Source material: PBMCs. V and J are TRBV4-3 and TRBJ1-1; 9 nucleotides agree with TRBD1. This sequence was found in a woman aged 55 to 70 with lung cancer. The DNA of the CDR3 is TGCGCCAGCAGCCAACGAACAGGGGGCCCTGAAGCTTTCTTT. Translated: CASSQRTGGPEAFF.